This T cell receptor beta chain was identified in a study of siplizumab effects on memory and regulatory T cells. Sequencing used immunoSEQ multiplex PCR; TCRdb keeps in-frame clones, though not all of them. The sample lists over 60,000 clones; 91% were seen once. Points from the study as a whole: Naive T cells seemed more diverse than memory cells and seemed major alloresponse contributors. Left unconfirmed was the suppressive function of proliferating Tregs from siplizumab cultures. In siplizumab conditions, mappable alloreactive CD4+ clones averaged about 71% Treg-derived, against approximately 27% in controls.

This CDR3 comprises 16 residues. After removal of 5 bases from V and 6 bases from J, the junction contained 7 bases not matched to a gene. Germline CDR1 is LNHDA and CDR2 is SQIVND (reference sequence). Worth noting for this clone: Antigen: not known.

The clonotype originates from a human donor in good health. The specimen sequenced was CD8+ T cells sorted from blood. The chain combines TRBV19 with TRBJ2-7; TRBD2 matches at 16 bases. The CDR3 DNA sequence: TGTGCCAGTAGTGTGGGACTAGCGGGAGGGCAGTCCGAGCAGTACTTC. It specifies CASSVGLAGGQSEQYF. The variable domain in full, completed from reference TRBV19 and TRBJ2-7, reads DGGITQSPKYLFRKEGQNVTLSCEQNLNHDAMYWYRQDPGQGLRLIYYSQIVNDFQKGDIAEGYSVSREKKESFPLTVTSAQKNPTAFYLCASSVGLAGGQSEQYFGPGTRLTVT.